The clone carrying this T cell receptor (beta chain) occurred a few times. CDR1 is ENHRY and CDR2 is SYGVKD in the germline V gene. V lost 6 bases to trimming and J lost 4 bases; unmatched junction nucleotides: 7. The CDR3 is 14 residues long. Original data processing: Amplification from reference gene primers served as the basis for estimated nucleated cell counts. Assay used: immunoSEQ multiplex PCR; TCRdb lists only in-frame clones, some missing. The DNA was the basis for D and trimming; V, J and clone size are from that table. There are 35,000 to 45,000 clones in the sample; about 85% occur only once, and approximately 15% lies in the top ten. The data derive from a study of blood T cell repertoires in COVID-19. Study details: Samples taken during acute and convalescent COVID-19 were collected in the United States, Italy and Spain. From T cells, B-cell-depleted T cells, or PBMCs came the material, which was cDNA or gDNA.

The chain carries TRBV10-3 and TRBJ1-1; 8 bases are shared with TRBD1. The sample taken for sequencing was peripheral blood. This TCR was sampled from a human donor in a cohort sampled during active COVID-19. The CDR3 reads CAISGLGQGTEAFF. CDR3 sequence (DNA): TGTGCCATCAGCGGGCTCGGACAGGGCACTGAAGCTTTCTTT.